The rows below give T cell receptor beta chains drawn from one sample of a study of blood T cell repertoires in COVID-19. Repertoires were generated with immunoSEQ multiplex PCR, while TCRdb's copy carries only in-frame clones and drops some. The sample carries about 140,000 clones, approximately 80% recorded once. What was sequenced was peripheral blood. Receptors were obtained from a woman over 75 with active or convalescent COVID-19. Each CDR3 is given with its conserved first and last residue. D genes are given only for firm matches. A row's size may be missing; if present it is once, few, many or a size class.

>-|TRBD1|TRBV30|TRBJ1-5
TGTGCCTGGAGCCGGACAGGGGGCCGGCAGCCCCAGCATTTT
CAWSRTGGRQPQHF
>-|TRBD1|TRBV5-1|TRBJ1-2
TGCGCCAGCAGCACTTCCGGACAGGGTCGTGATGGCTACACCTTC
CASSTSGQGRDGYTF
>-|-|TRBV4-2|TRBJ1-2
TGTGCCAGCAGCCAAGCGGGAGCTAACTATGGCTACACCTTC
CASSQAGANYGYTF
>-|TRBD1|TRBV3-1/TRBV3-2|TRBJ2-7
TGTGCCAGCAGCCAAGCGACAGGGGCCTACGAGCAGTACTTC
CASSQATGAYEQYF
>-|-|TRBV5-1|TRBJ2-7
TGCGCCAGCAGCCCCGAGGGGCGACAGGCCTACGAGCAGTACTTC
CASSPEGRQAYEQYF
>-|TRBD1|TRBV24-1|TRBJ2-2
TGTGCCACCAGTGATTTCTTTGGGACAGGACGCGGGGAGCTGTTTTTT
CATSDFFGTGRGELFF
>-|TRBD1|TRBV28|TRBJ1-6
TGTGCCAGCAGCCCAATCCCCGGGTACAGGACAGGTTTAGGTTCACCCCTCCACTTT
CASSPIPGYRTGLGSPLHF
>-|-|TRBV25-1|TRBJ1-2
TGTGCCAGCAGGCGGGAATCCGGCGGCTACACCTTC
CASRRESGGYTF
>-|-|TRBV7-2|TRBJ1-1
TGTGCCAGCAGCCCCGGGGATGTCACTGAAGCTTTCTTT
CASSPGDVTEAFF
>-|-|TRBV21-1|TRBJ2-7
TGTGCCAGACCGACCCGGGGGGGAACCTACGAGCAGTACTTC
CARPTRGGTYEQYF
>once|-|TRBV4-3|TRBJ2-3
TGCGCCAGCAGCCAAGGTCGGTCGGGTTGGGGACTTAGCACAGATACGCAGTATTTT
CASSQGRSGWGLSTDTQYF
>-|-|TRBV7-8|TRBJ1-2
TGTGCCAGCAGCTTAGCGCGGGTAGGGAACTATGGCTACACCTTC
CASSLARVGNYGYTF
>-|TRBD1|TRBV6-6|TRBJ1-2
TGTGCCACACAGGGGGACTATGGCTACACCTTC
CATQGDYGYTF
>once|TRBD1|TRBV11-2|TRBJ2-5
TGTGCCAGCAGCTCGGACAGGGGCCTCCAAGAGACCCAGTACTTC
CASSSDRGLQETQYF
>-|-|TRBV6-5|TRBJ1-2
TGTGCCAGCAGTTACTTTACCCAGGGAACTGACTATGGCTACACCTTC
CASSYFTQGTDYGYTF
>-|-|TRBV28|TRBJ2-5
TGTGCCAGCAGTTTCCTCGGTTTGACCAGGGGCCAAGAGACCCAGTACTTC
CASSFLGLTRGQETQYF
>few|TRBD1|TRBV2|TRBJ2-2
TGTGCCAGCAGGAGGACAGGGCCCGGGGAGCTGTTTTTT
CASRRTGPGELFF
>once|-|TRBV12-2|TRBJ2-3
TGTGCAAGTCGCTTAGCGGAGTCATTCCCCAGTGGGGGACTAGCGGGGGGGTGCACAGATACGCAGTATTTT
CASRLAESFPSGGLAGGCTDTQYF
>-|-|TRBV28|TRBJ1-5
TGTGCCAGCAGACCCACCACAGGGAGCGGTCAGCCCCAGCATTTT
CASRPTTGSGQPQHF
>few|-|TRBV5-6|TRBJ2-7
TGTGCCAGCAGCTTGCGCGGGGGCGGGTTCGGGCAGTACTTC
CASSLRGGGFGQYF